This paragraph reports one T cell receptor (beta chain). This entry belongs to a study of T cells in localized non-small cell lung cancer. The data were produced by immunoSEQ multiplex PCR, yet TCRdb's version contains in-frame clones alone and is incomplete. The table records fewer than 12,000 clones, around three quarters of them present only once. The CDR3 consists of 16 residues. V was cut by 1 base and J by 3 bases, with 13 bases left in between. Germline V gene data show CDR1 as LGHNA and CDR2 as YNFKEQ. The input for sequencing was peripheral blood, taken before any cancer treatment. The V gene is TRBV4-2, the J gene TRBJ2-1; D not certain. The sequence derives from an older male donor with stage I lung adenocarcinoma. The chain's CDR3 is CASSQALVVRYNEQFF. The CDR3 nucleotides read TGTGCCAGCAGCCAAGCCCTCGTTGTGCGCTACAATGAGCAGTTCTTC.